This paragraph covers one TCR beta chain sequence. Its antigen is still unknown. This record comes from a study of cytomegalovirus exposure and HLA in healthy donors. Overall study findings and caveats: Differences between HLA loci emerged in a later analysis of TCR association rates, with DRB1 most and HLA-C fewest. Diagnosis of cytomegalovirus status made by the classifier reportedly showed high specificity and sensitivity.

The study ran its PCR with 60 Vbeta and 13 Jbeta primers. Sequencing was performed with immunoSEQ multiplex PCR; in TCRdb, only in-frame clones are kept and a portion is missing. The sample yields roughly 97,000 clones, around 85% seen once. Material for sequencing was PBMCs. This sequence originates from a man in his forties in good health and CMV-seropositive.

CDR3 loop: CASSLNRGYEQYF. CDR3 DNA: TGTGCCAGCAGCTTAAACCGAGGCTACGAGCAGTACTTC. This sequence joins TRBV5-8 and TRBJ2-7, with D hard to call. The V and J ends lost 2 bases and 3 bases respectively, with 9 bases between them. Germline V gives CDR1 SGHTS, CDR2 YDEGEE. The CDR3 spans 13 residues.